The source of this T cell receptor (beta chain) is a study of response to subunit inactivated influenza vaccine. The CDR3 contains 14 residues. Losses at the gene ends were 4 bases for V and 8 bases for J; bases not matched to a gene: 4. From germline, CDR1 is SGHRS and CDR2 YFSETQ. TCRdb independently ran MiXCR on the RT-PCR reads; one entry per CDR3 protein. The data contain 600,000 to 850,000 distinct CDR3 sequences, 12% to 15% of them singletons. Study-wide results and limits: Each seasonal influenza vaccination, the authors suggested, recruits few new T cells.

Points on this clonotype: The antigen remains undetermined.

This clonotype was sampled from a man between 50 and 59 years old who received an inactivated influenza vaccine. The chain employs TRBV5-1 and TRBJ1-6; 9 bases are shared with TRBD1. The sample here was PBMCs from blood, taken 14 to 15 days before vaccination. The CDR3 bases are TGCGCCAGCAGCCAACGGACAGGGGATTCACCCCTCCACTTT. This sequence encodes CASSQRTGDSPLHF.